These 32 T cell receptor beta chains share one sample of origin, sequenced in a study of OX40 agonist ivuxolimab in advanced cancers. TCRdb's table, derived via immunoSEQ multiplex PCR, lists solely in-frame clones and lacks some. Among approximately 58,000 clones listed, approximately 88% were seen once. Sequences were derived from CD4+ or CD8+ T cells sorted from blood, sampled in a trial of the OX40 agonist ivuxolimab. These receptors were collected from an adult with an advanced solid tumor such as melanoma, head and neck, liver or kidney cancer.

This clone was recorded once. The CDR3 region is CASSQGNSPNEKLFF. CDR3 DNA: TGTGCCAGCAGCCAGGGGAATAGTCCTAATGAAAAACTGTTTTTT. The chain carries TRBV7-9 and TRBJ1-4; D may be TRBD1 (6 bases). V lost 5 bases to trimming and J lost 3 bases, with 13 bases between them. Per the germline V gene, CDR1 is SEHNR and CDR2 is FQNEAQ (reference sequence). The CDR3 covers 15 residues.

The genes are TRBV6-5 and TRBJ2-7; 8 bases map to TRBD2. The V segment lost 7 bases and the J segment 0 bases; nucleotides outside the gene matches: 5. This CDR3 has 14 residues. The germline CDR1 and CDR2 sequences are MNHEY and SVGAGI. DNA of the CDR3: TGTGCCAGCATGTCAGCGGGAGCCTCCTACGAGCAGTACTTC. The encoded protein is CASMSAGASYEQYF.

The chain joins TRBV18 to TRBJ1-3; 7 bases align to TRBD1. CDR3 length equals 16 residues. V gave up 8 bases and J gave up 8 bases; unmatched junction bases: 18. Looked up from germline, CDR1 is KGHSH and CDR2 is LQKENI. In DNA form, the CDR3 reads TGTGCCAGCAGACTGACCCCACAGGGGACACAGGACACCATATATTTT. Translating gives CASRLTPQGTQDTIYF.

V and J are TRBV27 and TRBJ2-7; 9 nucleotides agree with TRBD2. The CDR3 contains 13 residues. Germline lookup yields CDR1 MNHEY and CDR2 SMNVEV (reference sequence). With V trimmed by 4 bases and J by 5 bases, 3 bases remained unmatched. CDR3 region: CASSSLAGDEQYF. The DNA for the CDR3 is TGTGCCAGCAGTTCCTTAGCGGGAGACGAGCAGTACTTC.

The chain recombines TRBV29-1 with TRBJ1-2, with 10 bases fitting TRBD1. The CDR3 length is 12 residues. V lost 6 bases, J lost 7 bases, and 5 bases stayed unmatched. Germline-derived CDR1 and CDR2 are SQVTM and ANQGSEA. The CDR3 loop is CSVGDRGLGYTF. CDR3 coding DNA: TGCAGCGTGGGTGACAGGGGGCTTGGCTACACCTTC.

This sequence joins TRBV6-6 and TRBJ2-4, with TRBD2 identical over 14 bases. J lost 6 bases, V lost 5 bases, and 6 bases had no gene match. The germline gives CDR1 MNHNY, CDR2 SVGAGI (reference sequence). This CDR3 has 16 amino acids. CDR3 bases: TGTGCCAGCAGTAGACTAGCGGGAGGGCCGGGAAACATTCAGTACTTC. The encoded protein is CASSRLAGGPGNIQYF.

V is TRBV7-2 and J is TRBJ1-3; D is undetermined. Germline CDR1 reads SGHTA; CDR2 reads FQGNSA. V was trimmed by 5 bases and J by 3 bases, leaving 5 bases between them. The CDR3 loop spans 12 amino acids. DNA for the CDR3: TGTGCCAGCAGCCAAGGTGGAAACACCATATATTTT. This gives the protein CASSQGGNTIYF.

This clone appeared a few times. The rearrangement uses TRBV28 and TRBJ2-7; unclear D gene. From germline, CDR1 is MDHEN and CDR2 SYDVKM. The V end was cut by 8 bases, the J end by 0 bases, with 8 bases between. This CDR3 contains 12 residues. The CDR3 coding sequence is TGTGCCAGCGGCTATAGCTCCTACGAGCAGTACTTC. It encodes CASGYSSYEQYF.

This chain uses TRBV5-5 with TRBJ2-1, with D unclear. Trimming pared 0 bases from V and 10 bases from J, leaving 8 bases between. CDR1 is SGHKS, CDR2 YYEKEE, per germline (reference sequence). There are 12 residues in the CDR3. This chain's CDR3 is CASSLGEGEQFF. The CDR3, as DNA: TGTGCCAGCAGCTTGGGGGAAGGGGAGCAGTTCTTC.

This clone was detected only once. The chain links TRBV2 to TRBJ2-3; possible D gene TRBD1, 5 bases. V lost 8 bases, J lost 11 bases, and 20 bases lay in between. The CDR3 length is 13 residues. The germline CDR1 and CDR2 sequences are SNHLY and FYNNEI. The CDR3 DNA reads as TGTGCCAGCGGAGTGTCCCGACAGTCTGAGCAGTATTTT. It encodes CASGVSRQSEQYF.

This clone was counted only a few times. V and J are TRBV5-5 and TRBJ1-5; D gene ambiguous. Germline CDR1 is SGHKS and CDR2 is YYEKEE (reference sequence). The CDR3 spans 13 residues. Trimming cost V 3 bases and J 5 bases, with 9 bases left between them. The CDR3 DNA sequence: TGTGCCAGCAGCTCAACATCGCATCAGCCCCAGCATTTT. Its protein product is CASSSTSHQPQHF.

The V gene is TRBV6-5, the J gene TRBJ1-4; 8 bases line up with TRBD1. Germline CDR1 is MNHEY and CDR2 is SVGAGI. The CDR3 is 14 amino acids. With V trimmed by 6 bases and J by 7 bases, 7 bases remained unmatched. The CDR3 nucleotides read TGTGCCAGCAGAAGACAGGGGAAGGGTGAAAAACTGTTTTTT. Translating it yields CASRRQGKGEKLFF.

The J gene is TRBJ2-4, the V gene TRBV11-2, with D perhaps matching TRBD1 or TRBD2 (6 bases each). Trimming stripped 1 base from V and 6 bases from J, with 16 bases between. The CDR3 contains 16 residues. Germline V gene data show CDR1 as SGHAT and CDR2 as FQNNGV. The CDR3 DNA is TGTGCCAGCAGCTTAGGACCTAGCGAAGGGGGAAACATTCAGTACTTC. It encodes CASSLGPSEGGNIQYF.

The chain couples TRBV6-1 to TRBJ2-5; D is uncertain. V lost 2 bases, J lost 6 bases, and 13 bases lay in between. The CDR3 is 14 amino acids. Germline V gene sequence: CDR1 MNHNS, CDR2 SASEGT. Here the CDR3 reads CASSESAGQQTQYF. DNA for the CDR3: TGTGCCAGCAGTGAAAGTGCAGGTCAACAGACCCAGTACTTC.

The J gene is TRBJ2-1, the V gene TRBV6-6; perhaps TRBD2 as D (5 bases). The germline CDR1 and CDR2 sequences are MNHNY and SVGAGI (reference sequence). V was pared by 6 bases and J by 8 bases, with 11 bases between. This CDR3 spans 12 amino acids. The CDR3 DNA sequence: TGTGCCAGCAGCGCGGGCCTACATGAGCAGTTCTTC. Protein: CASSAGLHEQFF.

This chain joins TRBV19 and TRBJ1-1; D gene unclear. CDR1 is LNHDA and CDR2 is SQIVND in the germline V gene (reference sequence). CDR3 length: 16 residues. Trimming pared 1 base from V and 1 base from J, leaving 13 bases between. CDR3 protein: CASSIVHGNGNTEAFF. The CDR3 nucleotides are TGTGCCAGTAGTATAGTCCACGGTAATGGGAACACTGAAGCTTTCTTT. The entire variable domain, with the rest obtained from reference TRBV19 and TRBJ1-1, is as follows: DGGITQSPKYLFRKEGQNVTLSCEQNLNHDAMYWYRQDPGQGLRLIYYSQIVNDFQKGDIAEGYSVSREKKESFPLTVTSAQKNPTAFYLCASSIVHGNGNTEAFFGQGTRLTVV.

This chain uses TRBV6-6 with TRBJ1-5; D might be TRBD1 (6 bases). This CDR3 comprises 14 residues. V was cut by 6 bases and J by 5 bases, with 14 bases left in between. Germline CDR1 MNHNY, CDR2 SVGAGI (reference sequence). The CDR3 is CASRGAEGYQPQHF. In DNA form, the CDR3 reads TGTGCCAGCAGGGGGGCGGAGGGTTATCAGCCCCAGCATTTT.

This clone was detected only a few times. The CDR3, as DNA: TGTGCCAGCAGCCCGAACGTTGTGGGAGGTAATGAGCAGTTCTTC. Encoded protein: CASSPNVVGGNEQFF. V and J are TRBV7-6 and TRBJ2-1; possibly TRBD2 for D (6 bases). CDR3 length equals 15 residues. The ends were cut back, 5 bases at V and 7 bases at J, with 18 bases in the middle. Per germline, CDR1 SGHVS and CDR2 FNYEAQ.

This clone was observed a single time. The rearrangement uses TRBV30 and TRBJ2-5; TRBD2 is a possible D gene (5 bases). CDR1 is GTSNPN and CDR2 is SVGIG in the germline V gene (reference sequence). V lost 8 bases and J 2 bases, leaving 21 bases between the germline ends. The CDR3 has 15 residues. The CDR3 loop is CAALFWEFGQETQYF. The DNA for the CDR3 is TGTGCCGCCTTGTTTTGGGAGTTCGGGCAAGAGACCCAGTACTTC.

This clone came up once. The V gene is TRBV30, the J gene TRBJ2-7; D assignment may be TRBD1 or TRBD2 (5 bases each). Germline lookup yields CDR1 GTSNPN and CDR2 SVGIG (reference sequence). This CDR3 contains 12 residues. V was trimmed by 6 bases and J by 3 bases, leaving 12 bases between them. CDR3 amino acids: CACSRDGYEQYF. CDR3 coding DNA: TGTGCCTGTTCCCGGGACGGCTACGAGCAGTACTTC.

The gene calls are TRBV30 and TRBJ2-7; tentatively, D is TRBD2 (6 bases). Trimming took 1 base from V and 10 from J, leaving 14 bases between them. This CDR3 region has 12 residues. Germline V gene data show CDR1 as GTSNPN and CDR2 as SVGIG (reference sequence). The CDR3 nucleotides read TGTGCCTGGAGTGGGGACTCCCTAGAACAGTACTTC. This translates into CAWSGDSLEQYF.

This clone was picked up one time. The chain couples TRBV13 to TRBJ1-1, with D unresolved. CDR3 size: 15 residues. Trimming took off 5 bases at V and 4 bases at J, with 17 bases between the two ends. The V gene's germline CDR1 is PRHDT and CDR2 FYEKMQ (reference sequence). Here the CDR3 DNA reads TGTGCCAGCAGCCGTCTTGGAAAACTGGGCACTGAAGCTTTCTTT. Translation gives CASSRLGKLGTEAFF.

For the CDR3, the DNA is TGTGCCAGCAGCCAAGATGGACTAGCGGGAACATCATACTCCTACGAGCAGTACTTC. This codes for CASSQDGLAGTSYSYEQYF. This sequence joins TRBV4-2 and TRBJ2-7, with 12 bases fitting TRBD2. CDR3 length: 19 residues. Trimming cost V 0 bases and J 0 bases; bases outside gene matches: 9. CDR1 and CDR2 from the germline V gene are LGHNA and YNFKEQ.

The chain has TRBV30 and TRBJ1-1; D is unclear. Trimming cost V 2 bases and J 10 bases, with 14 bases left between them. This CDR3 region has 12 residues. Germline V gene data show CDR1 as GTSNPN and CDR2 as SVGIG (reference sequence). The CDR3 here is CAWSSPGGRAFF. The CDR3 nucleotides are TGTGCCTGGAGTTCGCCGGGAGGGAGAGCTTTCTTT.

V and J are TRBV2 and TRBJ1-2; TRBD1 matches at 8 bases. This CDR3 has 12 residues. With 9 bases clipped from V and 2 bases from J, the junction kept 2 bases outside the gene matches. Germline loops: CDR1 SNHLY, CDR2 FYNNEI. CDR3 bases: TGTGCCAGGGGACAGGAAAACTATGGCTACACCTTC. Translated, it gives CARGQENYGYTF. The full variable domain, rest sourced from reference TRBV2 and TRBJ1-2, is EPEVTQTPSHQVTQMGQEVILRCVPISNHLYFYWYRQILGQKVEFLVSFYNNEISEKSEIFDDQFSVERPDGSNFTLKIRSTKLEDSAMYFCARGQENYGYTFGSGTRLTVV.

The chain employs TRBV2 and TRBJ2-3; D is possibly TRBD2 (6 bases). The germline CDR1 and CDR2 sequences are SNHLY and FYNNEI. The CDR3 extends over 14 amino acids. Trimming took 4 bases from V and 6 from J, leaving 14 bases between them. This CDR3 is CASSVGRFGDTQYF. The CDR3 DNA follows: TGTGCCAGCAGTGTAGGGAGGTTTGGCGATACGCAGTATTTT.

V is TRBV10-2 and J is TRBJ2-5; D uncertain. Deletions cut 5 bases from V and 3 bases from J, with 4 bases between. This CDR3 spans 11 amino acids. Germline lookup yields CDR1 WSHSY and CDR2 SAAADI. The CDR3 DNA sequence: TGCGCCAGCAGTCTAAAAGAGACCCAGTACTTC. Amino acids: CASSLKETQYF.

This clone was recorded only once. The chain links TRBV7-2 to TRBJ2-2; D is uncertain. This CDR3 is 14 amino acids long. CDR1 is SGHTA and CDR2 is FQGNSA in the germline V gene. Trimming removed 7 bases at V and 0 bases at J, with 9 bases between. CDR3 region: CASTPLANTGELFF. CDR3 sequence (DNA): TGTGCCAGCACCCCTCTCGCGAACACCGGGGAGCTGTTTTTT.

The chain recombines TRBV28 with TRBJ1-2; D is undetermined. Germline V gives CDR1 MDHEN, CDR2 SYDVKM. This CDR3 comprises 13 residues. Trimming cost V 2 bases and J 0 bases, with 4 bases left between them. The CDR3 spells CASSLQANYGYTF. DNA for the CDR3: TGTGCCAGCAGTTTACAGGCTAACTATGGCTACACCTTC.

V usage is TRBV5-1 and J usage is TRBJ2-5, with D maybe TRBD1 (5 bases). The DNA end lines up better with TRBJ2-7; the J call may be wrong. CDR1 and CDR2 from the germline V gene are SGHRS and YFSETQ. This CDR3 region has 13 residues. The CDR3 reads CASSRQSSYEQYF. Here the CDR3 DNA reads TGCGCCAGCTCCCGACAGAGCTCCTACGAGCAGTACTTC.

The rearrangement joins TRBV15 to TRBJ2-4, with 7 bases fitting TRBD1. The CDR3 runs 14 residues. The V and J ends lost 5 bases and 4 bases, in that order; junction bases with no gene match: 5. The germline CDR1 and CDR2 sequences are LNHNV and YYDKDF (reference sequence). In DNA, the CDR3 is TGTGCCACCAGCCCTGGACAGGCGAAAAACATTCAGTACTTC. Encoded protein: CATSPGQAKNIQYF.

This clone has just one count. This chain links TRBV15 with TRBJ1-5; weak D call: TRBD1 (6 bases). Trimming left V 3 bases short and J 0 bases short, with 9 bases between. Germline-derived CDR1 and CDR2 are LNHNV and YYDKDF (reference sequence). There are 15 residues in the CDR3. The CDR3 loop reads CATSSGTNSNQPQHF. The CDR3 DNA is TGTGCCACCAGCAGCGGGACAAATAGCAATCAGCCCCAGCATTTT.